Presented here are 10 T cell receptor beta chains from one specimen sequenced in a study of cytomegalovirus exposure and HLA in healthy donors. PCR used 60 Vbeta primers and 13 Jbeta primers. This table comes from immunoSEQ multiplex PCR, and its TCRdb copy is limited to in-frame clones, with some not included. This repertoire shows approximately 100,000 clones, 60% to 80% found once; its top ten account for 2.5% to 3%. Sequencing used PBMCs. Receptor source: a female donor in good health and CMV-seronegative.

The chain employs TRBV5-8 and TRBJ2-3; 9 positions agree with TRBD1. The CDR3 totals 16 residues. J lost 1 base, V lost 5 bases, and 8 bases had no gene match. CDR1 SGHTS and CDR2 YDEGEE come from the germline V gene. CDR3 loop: CASSFGQGFRTDTQYF. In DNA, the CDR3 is TGTGCCAGCAGTTTTGGACAGGGGTTTCGCACAGATACGCAGTATTTT.

CDR3 sequence reads: CSVGEQGPGPQHF. DNA for the CDR3: TGCAGCGTTGGGGAACAGGGGCCTGGACCCCAGCATTTT. This chain joins TRBV29-1 and TRBJ1-5, with 7 bases identical to TRBD1. V was clipped by 4 bases and J by 10 bases; unmatched bases: 10. The germline V gene has CDR1 SQVTM and CDR2 ANQGSEA. The CDR3 has 13 amino acids.

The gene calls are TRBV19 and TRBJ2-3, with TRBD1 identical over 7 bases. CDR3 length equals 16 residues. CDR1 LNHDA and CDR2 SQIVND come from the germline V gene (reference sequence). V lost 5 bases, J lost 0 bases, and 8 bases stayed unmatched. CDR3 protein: CASSGMGQSSTDTQYF. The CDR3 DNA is TGTGCCAGTAGTGGAATGGGACAGTCTAGCACAGATACGCAGTATTTT. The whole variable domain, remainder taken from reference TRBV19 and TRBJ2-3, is DGGITQSPKYLFRKEGQNVTLSCEQNLNHDAMYWYRQDPGQGLRLIYYSQIVNDFQKGDIAEGYSVSREKKESFPLTVTSAQKNPTAFYLCASSGMGQSSTDTQYFGPGTRLTVL.

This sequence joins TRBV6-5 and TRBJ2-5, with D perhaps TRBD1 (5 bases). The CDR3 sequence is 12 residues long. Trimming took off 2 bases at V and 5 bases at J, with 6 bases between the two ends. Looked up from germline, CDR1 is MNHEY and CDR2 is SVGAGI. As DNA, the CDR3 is TGTGCCAGCAGTTACGCAGGGGAGACCCAGTACTTC. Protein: CASSYAGETQYF.

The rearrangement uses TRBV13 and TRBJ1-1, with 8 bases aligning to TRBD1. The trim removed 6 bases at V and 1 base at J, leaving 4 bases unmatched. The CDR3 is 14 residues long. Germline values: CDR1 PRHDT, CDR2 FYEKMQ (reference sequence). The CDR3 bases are TGTGCCAGCAGGTTGACAGGGGAGAACACTGAAGCTTTCTTT. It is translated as CASRLTGENTEAFF.

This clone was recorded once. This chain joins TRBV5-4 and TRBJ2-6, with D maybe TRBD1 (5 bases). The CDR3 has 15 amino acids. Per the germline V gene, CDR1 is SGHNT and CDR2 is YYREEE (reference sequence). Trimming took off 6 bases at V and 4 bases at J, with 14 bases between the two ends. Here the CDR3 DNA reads TGTGCCAGCATCACTCAGGGATCCGGGGCCAACGTCCTGACTTTC. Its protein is CASITQGSGANVLTF. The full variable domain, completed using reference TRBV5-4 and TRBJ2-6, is ETGVTQSPTHLIKTRGQQVTLRCSSQSGHNTVSWYQQALGQGPQFIFQYYREEENGRGNFPPRFSGLQFPNYSSELNVNALELDDSALYLCASITQGSGANVLTFGAGSRLTVL.

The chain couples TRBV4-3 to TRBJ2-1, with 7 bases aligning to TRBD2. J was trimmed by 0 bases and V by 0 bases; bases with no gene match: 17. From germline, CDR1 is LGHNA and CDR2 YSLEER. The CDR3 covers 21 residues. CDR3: CASSQDQPSGSQFGSYNEQFF. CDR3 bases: TGCGCCAGCAGCCAAGATCAGCCTAGCGGTTCCCAATTTGGCTCCTACAATGAGCAGTTCTTC.

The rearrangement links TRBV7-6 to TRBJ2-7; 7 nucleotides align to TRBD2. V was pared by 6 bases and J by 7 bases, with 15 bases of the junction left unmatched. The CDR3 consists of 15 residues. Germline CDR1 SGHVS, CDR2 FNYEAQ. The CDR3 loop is CASSYLSGPGVEQYF. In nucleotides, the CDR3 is TGTGCCAGCAGTTATCTTAGCGGGCCGGGGGTGGAGCAGTACTTC.

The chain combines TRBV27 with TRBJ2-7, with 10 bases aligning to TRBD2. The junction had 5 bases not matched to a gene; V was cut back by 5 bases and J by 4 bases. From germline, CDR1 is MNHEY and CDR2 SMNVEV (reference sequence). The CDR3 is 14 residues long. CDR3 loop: CASSITSGTYEQYF. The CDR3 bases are TGTGCCAGCAGTATCACTAGCGGGACTTACGAGCAGTACTTC.

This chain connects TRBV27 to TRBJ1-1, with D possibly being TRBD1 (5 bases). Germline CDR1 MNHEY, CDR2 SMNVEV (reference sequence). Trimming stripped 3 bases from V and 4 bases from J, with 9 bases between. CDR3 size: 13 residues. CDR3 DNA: TGTGCCAGCAGTTTGATGGGGGGCACTGAAGCTTTCTTT. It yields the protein CASSLMGGTEAFF.